These 21 T cell receptor beta chains originate from one sample sequenced in a study of blood T cell repertoires in COVID-19. This table comes from immunoSEQ multiplex PCR, and its TCRdb copy is limited to in-frame clones, with some not included. The profile covers under 200,000 clones, with around 87% appearing a single time and 20% to 25% taken by the ten largest. The specimen was PBMCs or T cells enriched from blood (not recorded which). These receptors were obtained from a woman aged 40-49 years in a cohort exposed to, infected with or recovered from COVID-19 (not recorded which).

The CDR3: CASSPPGTRNYGYTF. CDR3 bases: TGTGCCAGCAGCCCGCCGGGGACACGTAACTATGGCTACACCTTC. This rearrangement joins TRBV6-2 or TRBV6-3 to TRBJ1-2; a possible D gene is TRBD1 (6 bases). CDR3 size: 15 residues. V lost 6 bases and J lost 1, with 15 bases in between. Germline CDR1 is MNHEY and CDR2 is SVGEGT.

This chain joins TRBV5-4 and TRBJ1-1, with 7 bases identical to TRBD1. V lost 4 bases and J lost 8; bases outside the gene matches: 20. The CDR3 covers 17 residues. Germline V gives CDR1 SGHNT, CDR2 YYREEE (reference sequence). CDR3 nucleotide sequence: TGTGCCAGCAGCCCCAAGTACCGGGACAGCATCGGGGTAGAAGCTTTCTTT. Protein sequence: CASSPKYRDSIGVEAFF.

This clone was recorded a few times. The chain carries TRBV28 and TRBJ1-3, with D possibly being TRBD1 (5 bases). The CDR3 extends over 12 amino acids. With 0 bases removed from V and 14 bases from J, the gap between germline ends came to 11 bases. CDR1 and CDR2 (germline): MDHEN, SYDVKM. The CDR3 loop reads CASSLWDTLLYF. The CDR3 bases are TGTGCCAGCAGTTTATGGGACACACTCCTATATTTT.

This rearrangement joins TRBV4-1 to TRBJ1-2; TRBD1 matches 7 bases. This CDR3 has 16 amino acids. CDR1 and CDR2 from the germline V gene are MGHRA and YSYEKL. V was clipped by 0 bases and J by 6 bases; unmatched bases: 10. The CDR3 is CASSQEYGTAVNGYTF. CDR3 DNA: TGCGCCAGCAGCCAAGAATACGGGACAGCGGTAAATGGCTACACCTTC.

The chain employs TRBV5-4 and TRBJ1-2; 9 bases fit TRBD1. J gave up 4 bases and V 1 base, and 5 bases lay outside the gene matches. The length of the CDR3 is 15 residues. Looked up from germline, CDR1 is SGHNT and CDR2 is YYREEE (reference sequence). The CDR3 nucleotides read TGTGCCAGCAGCTTGACGGGACAGGGCATCTATGGCTACACCTTC. It specifies CASSLTGQGIYGYTF.

The chain employs TRBV5-1 and TRBJ2-1; D gene uncertain. The CDR3 is 15 residues long. Trimming shortened V by 2 bases and J by 5 bases, and 14 bases separated the two germline ends. Looked up from germline, CDR1 is SGHRS and CDR2 is YFSETQ. DNA of the CDR3: TGCGCCAGCAGCTTTCTAGTTTATGTAGACAATGAGCAGTTCTTC. It specifies CASSFLVYVDNEQFF.

This clone has a single count. The V call is TRBV5-1, the J call TRBJ1-2; D is perhaps TRBD1 (6 bases). CDR1 and CDR2 (germline): SGHRS, YFSETQ. Trimming removed 3 bases at V and 2 bases at J, with 20 bases between. The CDR3 length is 17 residues. CDR3 bases: TGCGCCAGCAGCTCAGAGCCGGACAGCCTACTAAACTATGGCTACACCTTC. Translating it yields CASSSEPDSLLNYGYTF.

The rearrangement links TRBV25-1 to TRBJ1-4; D is possibly TRBD1 (5 bases). CDR3 length equals 13 residues. Trimming removed 8 bases from V and 7 bases from J, with 14 bases in between. Germline V CDR1 and CDR2: MGHDK, SYGVNS. The CDR3 sequence: CASQGDRGEKLFF. CDR3 coding DNA: TGTGCCAGCCAAGGGGATAGGGGTGAAAAACTGTTTTTT. Looking up the rest from reference TRBV25-1 and TRBJ1-4 gives the full variable domain: EADIYQTPRYLVIGTGKKITLECSQTMGHDKMYWYQQDPGMELHLIHYSYGVNSTEKGDLSSESTVSRIRTEHFPLTLESARPSHTSQYLCASQGDRGEKLFFGSGTQLSVL.

J is TRBJ1-1 and V is TRBV4-1; TRBD1 matches 8 bases. CDR1 MGHRA and CDR2 YSYEKL come from the germline V gene. V lost 4 bases and J lost 2; bases outside the gene matches: 12. The CDR3 contains 17 residues. CDR3 nucleotides: TGCGCCAGCAGCCGGGGGTACGGTGGACAGGGAAACACTGAAGCTTTCTTT. Translated, it gives CASSRGYGGQGNTEAFF.

This chain connects TRBV2 to TRBJ2-2, with 10 bases identical to TRBD2. Looked up from germline, CDR1 is SNHLY and CDR2 is FYNNEI. Germline trimming cut 1 base from V and 5 bases from J; bases unmatched to any gene: 7. This CDR3 is built from 17 residues. This chain's CDR3 is CASSEGRLAGVTGELFF. CDR3 nucleotide sequence: TGTGCCAGCAGTGAAGGTCGGCTAGCGGGAGTTACCGGGGAGCTGTTTTTT.

This chain joins TRBV27 and TRBJ1-6, with TRBD1 as a possible D gene (6 bases). This CDR3 has 13 amino acids. The germline gives CDR1 MNHEY, CDR2 SMNVEV (reference sequence). The V end lost 7 bases, the J end lost 4 bases, and 8 bases lay between the germline ends. The CDR3 loop reads CASTQGYNSPLHF. The CDR3 coding sequence is TGTGCCAGCACACAGGGTTATAATTCACCCCTCCACTTT.

V is TRBV5-1 and J is TRBJ2-7; 10 positions match TRBD1. V lost 3 bases to trimming and J lost 2 bases; unmatched junction nucleotides: 5. CDR1 is SGHRS, CDR2 YFSETQ, per germline. The CDR3 is made up of 15 amino acids. CDR3 residues: CASSSRDRGPYEQYF. CDR3 nucleotides: TGCGCCAGCAGCTCCCGGGACAGGGGACCCTACGAGCAGTACTTC.

The chain combines TRBV13 with TRBJ2-1; 13 bases are shared with TRBD2. The V gene end was trimmed by 2 bases and the J gene end by 10 bases; junction bases not matched to a gene: 2. Germline lookup yields CDR1 PRHDT and CDR2 FYEKMQ (reference sequence). The CDR3 sequence is 14 residues long. The CDR3 region is CASSLTSGGDEQFF. CDR3 DNA sequence: TGTGCCAGCAGCTTAACTAGCGGGGGGGACGAGCAGTTCTTC.

CDR3 coding DNA: TGTGCCAGCATTTCAGCCAAAAACATTCAGTACTTC. It encodes CASISAKNIQYF. The chain employs TRBV19 and TRBJ2-4; no clear D gene. Germline V gene lookup returns CDR1 LNHDA and CDR2 SQIVND (reference sequence). Trimming took off 9 bases at V and 0 bases at J, with 6 bases between the two ends. CDR3 size: 12 residues.

V and J are TRBV7-2 and TRBJ1-2; no definite D call. V was shortened by 5 bases and J by 2 bases, with 15 bases between the two germline ends. The CDR3 has 15 residues. Germline V gene lookup returns CDR1 SGHTA and CDR2 FQGNSA. In nucleotides, the CDR3 is TGTGCCAGCAGCCTACACGCCGGAGGGAACTATGGCTACACCTTC. This gives the protein CASSLHAGGNYGYTF.

V gene TRBV5-6 combines with J gene TRBJ2-4; weak D call: TRBD1 (5 bases). V lost 0 bases and J 0 bases, leaving 10 bases between the germline ends. Germline-derived CDR1 and CDR2 are SGHDT and YYEEEE. There are 16 residues in the CDR3. In DNA form, the CDR3 reads TGTGCCAGCAGCTTGGAACAGGCCCTAGCCAAAAACATTCAGTACTTC. Its protein is CASSLEQALAKNIQYF.

The chain is built from TRBV24-1 and TRBJ2-2; D might be TRBD2 (5 bases). The germline V gene encodes CDR1 KGHDR and CDR2 SFDVKD. Trimming took off 7 bases at V and 4 bases at J, with 12 bases between the two ends. The CDR3 is 14 residues long. This chain's CDR3 is CATRGGRGTGELFF. CDR3 DNA: TGTGCCACCAGAGGAGGACGCGGCACCGGGGAGCTGTTTTTT.

This chain uses TRBV10-2 with TRBJ1-2, with TRBD1 identical over 7 bases. Trimming took 4 bases from V and 3 from J; bases not matched to a gene: 2. The CDR3 has 13 residues. CDR1 and CDR2 from the germline V gene are WSHSY and SAAADI. CDR3 in amino acids: CASSADRDYGYTF. CDR3 coding DNA: TGCGCCAGCAGTGCCGACAGGGACTATGGCTACACCTTC.

This chain joins TRBV15 and TRBJ2-2; possible D gene TRBD2, 6 bases. CDR1 and CDR2 (germline): LNHNV, YYDKDF (reference sequence). This CDR3 is 16 amino acids long. Trimming took 3 bases from V and 6 from J, leaving 17 bases between them. The CDR3 sequence: CATSREGLSKAGELFF. The CDR3, as DNA: TGTGCCACCAGCAGGGAGGGCTTGTCTAAAGCCGGGGAGCTGTTTTTT.

This chain connects TRBV9 to TRBJ2-1; TRBD2 agrees at 10 bases. This CDR3 region has 16 residues. Looked up from germline, CDR1 is SGDLS and CDR2 is YYNGEE. With V trimmed by 4 bases and J by 6 bases, 10 bases remained unmatched. The CDR3 protein is CASSKPLAGDANEQFF. The CDR3 nucleotides read TGTGCCAGCAGCAAACCCCTAGCGGGAGATGCCAATGAGCAGTTCTTC.

This clone was observed a handful of times. The V and J genes are TRBV6-2 or TRBV6-3 and TRBJ1-2; 8 nucleotides agree with TRBD1. The CDR3 sequence is 15 residues long. Trimming removed 2 bases from V and 0 bases from J; junction bases left unmatched: 2. Germline loops: CDR1 MNHEY, CDR2 SVGEGT. CDR3 in amino acids: CASSYRQGPNYGYTF. As DNA, the CDR3 is TGTGCCAGCAGTTACCGACAGGGGCCTAACTATGGCTACACCTTC.